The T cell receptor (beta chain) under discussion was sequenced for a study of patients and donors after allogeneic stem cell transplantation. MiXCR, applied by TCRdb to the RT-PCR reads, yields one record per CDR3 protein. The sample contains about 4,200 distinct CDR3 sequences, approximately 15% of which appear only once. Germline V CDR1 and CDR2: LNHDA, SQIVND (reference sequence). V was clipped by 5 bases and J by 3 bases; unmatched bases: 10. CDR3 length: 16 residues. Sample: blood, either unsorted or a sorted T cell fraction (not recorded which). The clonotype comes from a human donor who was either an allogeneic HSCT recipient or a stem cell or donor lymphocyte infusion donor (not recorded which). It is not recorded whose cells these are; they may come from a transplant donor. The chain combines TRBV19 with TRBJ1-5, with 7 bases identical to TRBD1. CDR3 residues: CASSLDRWMFNQPQHF. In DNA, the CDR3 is TGTGCCAGTAGTTTGGACAGGTGGATGTTCAATCAGCCCCAGCATTTT. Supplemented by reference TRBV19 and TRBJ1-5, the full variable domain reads DGGITQSPKYLFRKEGQNVTLSCEQNLNHDAMYWYRQDPGQGLRLIYYSQIVNDFQKGDIAEGYSVSREKKESFPLTVTSAQKNPTAFYLCASSLDRWMFNQPQHFGDGTRLSIL.